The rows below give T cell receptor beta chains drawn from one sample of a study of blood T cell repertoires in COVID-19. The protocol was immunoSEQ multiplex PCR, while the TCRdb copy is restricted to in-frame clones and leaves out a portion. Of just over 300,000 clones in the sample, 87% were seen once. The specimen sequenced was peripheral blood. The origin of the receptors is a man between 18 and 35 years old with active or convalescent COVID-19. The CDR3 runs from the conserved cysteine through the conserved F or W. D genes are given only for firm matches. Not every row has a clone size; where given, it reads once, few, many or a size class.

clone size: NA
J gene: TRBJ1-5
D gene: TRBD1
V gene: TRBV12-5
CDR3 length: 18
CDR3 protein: CASGLVGSGTGGNQPQHF
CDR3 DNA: TGTGCTAGTGGTTTGGTAGGATCCGGGACAGGGGGCAATCAGCCCCAGCATTTT

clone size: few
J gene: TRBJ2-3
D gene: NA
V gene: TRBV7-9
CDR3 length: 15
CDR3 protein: CASSTRQDRTDTQYF
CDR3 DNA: TGTGCCAGCAGCACTAGACAGGATCGGACAGATACGCAGTATTTT

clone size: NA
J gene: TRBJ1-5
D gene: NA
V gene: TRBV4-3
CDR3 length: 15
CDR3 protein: CASSQDGASNQPQHF
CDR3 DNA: TGCGCCAGCAGCCAAGATGGGGCGAGCAATCAGCCCCAGCATTTT

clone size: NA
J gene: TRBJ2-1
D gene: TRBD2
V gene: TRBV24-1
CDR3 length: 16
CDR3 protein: CATSDPTSGNYNEQFF
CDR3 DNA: TGTGCCACCAGTGATCCGACTAGCGGAAACTACAATGAGCAGTTCTTC

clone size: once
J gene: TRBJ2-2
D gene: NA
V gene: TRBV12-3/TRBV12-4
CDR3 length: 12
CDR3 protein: CAGEMNTGELFF
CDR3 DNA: TGTGCAGGGGAAATGAACACCGGGGAGCTGTTTTTT

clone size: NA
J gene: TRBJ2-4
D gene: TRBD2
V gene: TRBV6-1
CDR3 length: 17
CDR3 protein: CASSDSAGGLAKNIQYF
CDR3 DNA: TGTGCCAGCAGTGACAGCGCGGGAGGGCTAGCCAAAAACATTCAGTACTTC

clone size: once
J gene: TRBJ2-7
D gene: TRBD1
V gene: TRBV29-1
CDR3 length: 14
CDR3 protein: CSVETGQGANEQYF
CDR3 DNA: TGCAGCGTTGAAACAGGACAGGGGGCGAACGAGCAGTACTTC

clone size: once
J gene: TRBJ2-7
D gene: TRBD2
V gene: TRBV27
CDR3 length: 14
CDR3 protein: CASSFMRESGEQYF
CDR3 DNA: TGTGCCAGCAGTTTTATGCGGGAGTCGGGTGAGCAGTACTTC

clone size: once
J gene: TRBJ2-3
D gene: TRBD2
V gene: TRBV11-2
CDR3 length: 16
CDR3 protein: CASSYWTSGRTDTQYF
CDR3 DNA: TGTGCCAGCAGCTATTGGACTAGCGGGCGCACAGATACGCAGTATTTT

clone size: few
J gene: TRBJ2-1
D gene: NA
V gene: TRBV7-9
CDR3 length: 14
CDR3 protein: CASTPETSDNEQFF
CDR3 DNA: TGTGCCAGCACCCCGGAGACTAGTGACAATGAGCAGTTCTTC

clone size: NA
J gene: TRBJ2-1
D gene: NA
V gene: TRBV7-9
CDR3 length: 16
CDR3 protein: CASSYPGFSSYNEQFF
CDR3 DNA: TGTGCCAGCAGCTACCCGGGATTCAGCTCCTACAATGAGCAGTTCTTC

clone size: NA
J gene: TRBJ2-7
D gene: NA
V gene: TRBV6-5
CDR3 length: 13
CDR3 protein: CASSPTGTYEQYF
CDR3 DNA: TGTGCCAGCAGCCCGACAGGCACCTACGAGCAGTACTTC

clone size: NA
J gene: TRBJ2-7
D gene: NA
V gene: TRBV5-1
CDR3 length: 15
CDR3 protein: CASSSGGRGPYEQYF
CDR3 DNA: TGCGCCAGCAGCTCCGGGGGTAGGGGGCCCTACGAGCAGTACTTC

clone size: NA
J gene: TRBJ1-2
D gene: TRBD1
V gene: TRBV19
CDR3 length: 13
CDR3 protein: CASKDRGIYGYTF
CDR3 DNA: TGTGCCAGTAAGGACAGGGGGATTTATGGCTACACCTTC

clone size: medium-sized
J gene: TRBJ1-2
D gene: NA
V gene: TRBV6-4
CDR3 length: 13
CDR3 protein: CASSATELDGYTF
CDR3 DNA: TGTGCCAGCAGTGCGACTGAGCTGGATGGCTACACCTTC

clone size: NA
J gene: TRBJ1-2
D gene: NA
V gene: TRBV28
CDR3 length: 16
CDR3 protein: CASSPSPGSHIYGYTF
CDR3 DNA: TGTGCCAGCAGTCCCTCCCCCGGTAGCCATATCTATGGCTACACCTTC

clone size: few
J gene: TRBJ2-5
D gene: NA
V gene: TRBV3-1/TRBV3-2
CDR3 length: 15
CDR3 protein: CASSQASTVQETQYF
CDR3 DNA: TGTGCCAGCAGCCAAGCATCCACAGTCCAGGAGACCCAGTACTTC

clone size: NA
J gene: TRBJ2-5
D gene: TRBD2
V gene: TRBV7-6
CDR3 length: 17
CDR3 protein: CASSLSSGGGLQETQYF
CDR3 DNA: TGTGCCAGCAGCTTATCTAGCGGGGGGGGACTCCAAGAGACCCAGTACTTC

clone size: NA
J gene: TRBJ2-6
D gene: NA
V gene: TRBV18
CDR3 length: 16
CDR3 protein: CASSPPAGAGANVLTF
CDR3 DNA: TGTGCCAGCTCACCACCGGCAGGGGCTGGGGCCAACGTCCTGACTTTC

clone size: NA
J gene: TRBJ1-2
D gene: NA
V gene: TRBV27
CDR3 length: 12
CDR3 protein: CASGRSNYGYTF
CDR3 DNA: TGTGCCAGCGGCAGATCTAACTATGGCTACACCTTC

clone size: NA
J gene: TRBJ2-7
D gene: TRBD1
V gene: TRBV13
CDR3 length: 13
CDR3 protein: CASSPTGSYEQYF
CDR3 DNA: TGTGCCAGCAGCCCGACAGGGAGCTACGAGCAGTACTTC

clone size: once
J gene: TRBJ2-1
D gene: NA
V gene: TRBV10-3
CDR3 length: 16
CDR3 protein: CAIKGAGTEFYNEQFF
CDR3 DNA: TGTGCCATCAAAGGAGCCGGGACTGAATTCTACAATGAGCAGTTCTTC

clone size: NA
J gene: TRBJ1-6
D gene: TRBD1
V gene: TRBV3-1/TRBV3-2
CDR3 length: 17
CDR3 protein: CASSQETGGAWDSPLHF
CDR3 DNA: TGTGCCAGCAGCCAAGAAACAGGGGGCGCGTGGGATTCACCCCTCCACTTT

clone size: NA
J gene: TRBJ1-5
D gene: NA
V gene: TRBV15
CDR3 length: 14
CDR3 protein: CATSRDGGIQPQHF
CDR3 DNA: TGTGCCACCAGCAGAGATGGCGGGATTCAGCCCCAGCATTTT

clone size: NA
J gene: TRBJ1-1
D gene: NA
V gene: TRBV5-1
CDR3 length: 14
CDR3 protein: CASSLEVGAASAFF
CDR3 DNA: TGCGCCAGCAGCTTGGAGGTAGGGGCCGCGAGTGCTTTCTTT

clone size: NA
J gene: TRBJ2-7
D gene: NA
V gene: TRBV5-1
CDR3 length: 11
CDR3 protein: CASSSRGEQYF
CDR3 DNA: TGCGCCAGCAGCTCCAGGGGTGAGCAGTACTTC

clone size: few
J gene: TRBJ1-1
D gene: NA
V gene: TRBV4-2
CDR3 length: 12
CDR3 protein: CASSPGGSQAFF
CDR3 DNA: TGTGCCAGCAGCCCGGGGGGTAGTCAGGCTTTCTTT

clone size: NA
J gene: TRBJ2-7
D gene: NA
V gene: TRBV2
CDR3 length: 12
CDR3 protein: CASKLVSYEQYF
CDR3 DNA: TGTGCCAGCAAACTAGTCTCCTACGAGCAGTACTTC

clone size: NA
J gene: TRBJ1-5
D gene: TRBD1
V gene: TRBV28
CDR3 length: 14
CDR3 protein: CASSNRQGAQPQHF
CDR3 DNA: TGTGCCAGCAGTAACCGACAGGGGGCTCAGCCCCAGCATTTT

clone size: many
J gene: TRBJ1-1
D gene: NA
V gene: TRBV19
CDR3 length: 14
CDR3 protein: CASARWTGYTEAFF
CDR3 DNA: TGTGCCAGTGCTAGGTGGACTGGGTACACTGAAGCTTTCTTT

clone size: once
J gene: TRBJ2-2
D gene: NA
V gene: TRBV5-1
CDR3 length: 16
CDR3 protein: CASSLVIPGLAGELFF
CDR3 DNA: TGCGCCAGCAGCTTGGTTATTCCTGGCCTGGCCGGGGAGCTGTTTTTT

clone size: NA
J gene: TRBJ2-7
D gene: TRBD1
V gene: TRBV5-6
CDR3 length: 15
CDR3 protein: CASNLGTGGVYEQYF
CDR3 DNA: TGTGCCAGCAACCTCGGGACAGGGGGTGTCTACGAGCAGTACTTC

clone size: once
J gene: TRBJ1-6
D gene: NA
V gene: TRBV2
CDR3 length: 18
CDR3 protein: CASSLGAPGAMVDSPLHF
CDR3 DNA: TGTGCCAGCAGCCTGGGGGCCCCCGGGGCAATGGTGGATTCACCCCTCCACTTT

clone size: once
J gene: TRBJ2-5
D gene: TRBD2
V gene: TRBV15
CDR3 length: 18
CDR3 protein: CATSRGRLREGRQETQYF
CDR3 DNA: TGTGCCACCAGCAGAGGACGGCTTAGGGAGGGAAGACAAGAGACCCAGTACTTC

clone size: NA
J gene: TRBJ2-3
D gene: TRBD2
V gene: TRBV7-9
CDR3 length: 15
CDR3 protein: CASSSLAGYTDTQYF
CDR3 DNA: TGTGCCAGCAGCTCCCTAGCGGGGTACACAGATACGCAGTATTTT

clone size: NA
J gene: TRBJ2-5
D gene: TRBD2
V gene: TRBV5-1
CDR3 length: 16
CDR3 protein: CASRGTSGKGRETQYF
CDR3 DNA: TGCGCCAGCAGAGGGACTAGCGGGAAGGGTCGAGAGACCCAGTACTTC

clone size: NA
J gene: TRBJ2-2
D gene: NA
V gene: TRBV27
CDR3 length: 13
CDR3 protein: CASSERGGGELFF
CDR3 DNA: TGTGCCAGCAGCGAAAGGGGCGGCGGGGAGCTGTTTTTT

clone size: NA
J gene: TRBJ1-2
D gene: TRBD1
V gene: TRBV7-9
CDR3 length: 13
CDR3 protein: CASSLDRDYGYTF
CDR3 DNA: TGTGCCAGCAGCCTCGACAGGGACTATGGCTACACCTTC

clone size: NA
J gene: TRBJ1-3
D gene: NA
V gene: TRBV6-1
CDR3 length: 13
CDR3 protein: CASSEWPGNTIYF
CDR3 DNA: TGTGCCAGCAGTGAATGGCCCGGAAACACCATATATTTT

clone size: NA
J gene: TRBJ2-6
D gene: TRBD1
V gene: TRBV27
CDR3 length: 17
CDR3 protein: CASSPTGESSGANVLTF
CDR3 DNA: TGTGCCAGCAGCCCGACAGGGGAAAGCTCTGGGGCCAACGTCCTGACTTTC

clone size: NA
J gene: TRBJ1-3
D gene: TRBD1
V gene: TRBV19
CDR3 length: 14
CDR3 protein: CASQTGAAGNTIYF
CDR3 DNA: TGTGCCAGTCAAACAGGGGCCGCTGGAAACACCATATATTTT